What follows is one TCR beta chain and its context. The data are from a study of control samples from healthy donors and cancer patients. The length of the CDR3 is 15 residues. Germline loops: CDR1 LGHNA, CDR2 YSLEER. V dropped 8 bases and J dropped 2; count of bases not matched to a gene: 10. Data came from immunoSEQ multiplex PCR; TCRdb stores just in-frame clones and leaves some out. The profile shows around 170,000 clones, approximately 90% of them singletons. The clonotype comes from a man in his thirties or forties in good health. The sequencing input was blood. The chain is built from TRBV4-3 and TRBJ2-3; 7 bases match TRBD2. CDR3: CASGWSGATTDTQYF. The CDR3 nucleotides are TGCGCCAGCGGGTGGAGCGGGGCGACCACAGATACGCAGTATTTT.